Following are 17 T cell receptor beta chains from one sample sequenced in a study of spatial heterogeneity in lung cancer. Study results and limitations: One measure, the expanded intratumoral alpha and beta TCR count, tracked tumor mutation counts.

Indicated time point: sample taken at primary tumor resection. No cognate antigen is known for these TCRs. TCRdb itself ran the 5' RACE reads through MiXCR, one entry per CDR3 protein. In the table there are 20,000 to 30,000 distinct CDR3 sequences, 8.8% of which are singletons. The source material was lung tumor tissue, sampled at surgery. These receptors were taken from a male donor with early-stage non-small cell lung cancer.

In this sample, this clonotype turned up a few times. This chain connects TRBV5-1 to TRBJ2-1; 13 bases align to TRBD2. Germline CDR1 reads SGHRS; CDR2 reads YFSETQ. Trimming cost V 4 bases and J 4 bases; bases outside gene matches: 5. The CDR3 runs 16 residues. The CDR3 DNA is TGCGCCAGCAGCGTGGGACTAGCGGGAACGTACAATGAGCAGTTCTTC. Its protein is CASSVGLAGTYNEQFF.

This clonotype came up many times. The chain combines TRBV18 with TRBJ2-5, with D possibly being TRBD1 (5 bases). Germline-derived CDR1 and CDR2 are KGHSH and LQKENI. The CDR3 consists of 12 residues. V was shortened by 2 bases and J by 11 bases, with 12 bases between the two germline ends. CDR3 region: CASSPGEGAQYF. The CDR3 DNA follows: TGTGCCAGCTCACCAGGGGAAGGGGCTCAGTACTTC.

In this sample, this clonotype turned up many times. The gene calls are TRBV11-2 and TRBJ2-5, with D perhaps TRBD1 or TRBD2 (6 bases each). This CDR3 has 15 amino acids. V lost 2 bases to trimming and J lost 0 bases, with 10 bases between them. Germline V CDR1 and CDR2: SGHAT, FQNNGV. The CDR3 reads CASSLTGAHQETQYF. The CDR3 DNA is TGTGCCAGCAGCTTAACGGGGGCGCACCAAGAGACCCAGTACTTC.

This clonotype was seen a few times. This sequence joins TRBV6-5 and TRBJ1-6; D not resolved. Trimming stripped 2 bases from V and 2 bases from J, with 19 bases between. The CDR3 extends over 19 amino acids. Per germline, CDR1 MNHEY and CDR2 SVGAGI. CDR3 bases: TGTGCCAGCAGTTACGGGCTCCCCATGGGAGAGACCTATAATTCACCCCTCCACTTT. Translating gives CASSYGLPMGETYNSPLHF.

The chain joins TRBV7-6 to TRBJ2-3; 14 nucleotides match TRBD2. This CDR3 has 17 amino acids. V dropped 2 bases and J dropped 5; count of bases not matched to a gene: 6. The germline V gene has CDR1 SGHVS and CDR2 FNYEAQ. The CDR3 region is CASSLSGLAGAQDTQYF. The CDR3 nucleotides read TGTGCCAGCAGCTTATCGGGACTAGCGGGGGCCCAAGATACGCAGTATTTT.

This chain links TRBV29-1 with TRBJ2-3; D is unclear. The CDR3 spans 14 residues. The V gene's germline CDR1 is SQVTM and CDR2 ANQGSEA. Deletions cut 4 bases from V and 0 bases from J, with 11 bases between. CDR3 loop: CSVGIWPSTDTQYF. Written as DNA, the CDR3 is TGCAGCGTTGGCATTTGGCCCAGCACAGATACGCAGTATTTT.

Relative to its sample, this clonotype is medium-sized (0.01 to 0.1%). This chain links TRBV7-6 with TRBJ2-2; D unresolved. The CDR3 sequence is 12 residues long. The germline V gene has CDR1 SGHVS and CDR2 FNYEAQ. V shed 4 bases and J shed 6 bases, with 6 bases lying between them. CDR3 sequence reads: CASSSLAGELFF. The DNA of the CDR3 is TGTGCCAGCAGCTCATTAGCCGGGGAGCTGTTTTTT.

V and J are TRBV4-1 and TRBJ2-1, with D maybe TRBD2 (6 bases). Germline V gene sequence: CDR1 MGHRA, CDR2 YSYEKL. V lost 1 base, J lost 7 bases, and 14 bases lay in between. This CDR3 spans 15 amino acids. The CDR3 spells CASSQGGLGGNEQFF. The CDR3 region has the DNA TGCGCCAGCAGCCAAGGGGGCTTAGGAGGGAATGAGCAGTTCTTC.

CDR3 coding DNA: TGTGCCAGCAGCCCCGGTGGGGTGTCTTTCGAGCAGTACTTC. As protein: CASSPGGVSFEQYF. The rearrangement links TRBV7-8 to TRBJ2-7; D is unresolved. This CDR3 region has 14 residues. Germline V lookup: CDR1 SGHVS, CDR2 FQNEAQ. Trimming took 5 bases from V and 6 from J, leaving 17 bases between them.

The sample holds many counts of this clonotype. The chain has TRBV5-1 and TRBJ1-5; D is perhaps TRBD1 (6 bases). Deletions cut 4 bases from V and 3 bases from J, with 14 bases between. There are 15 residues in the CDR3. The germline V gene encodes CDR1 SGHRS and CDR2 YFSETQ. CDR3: CASSIEGDPNQPQHF. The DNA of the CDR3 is TGCGCCAGCAGCATCGAGGGGGATCCCAATCAGCCCCAGCATTTT. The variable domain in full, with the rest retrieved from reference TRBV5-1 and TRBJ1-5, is KAGVTQTPRYLIKTRGQQVTLSCSPISGHRSVSWYQQTPGQGLQFLFEYFSETQRNKGNFPGRFSGRQFSNSRSEMNVSTLELGDSALYLCASSIEGDPNQPQHFGDGTRLSIL.

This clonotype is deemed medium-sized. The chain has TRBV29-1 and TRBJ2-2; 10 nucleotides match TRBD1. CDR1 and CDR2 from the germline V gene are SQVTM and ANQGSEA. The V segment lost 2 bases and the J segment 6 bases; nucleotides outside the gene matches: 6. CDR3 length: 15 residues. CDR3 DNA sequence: TGCAGCGTTGAACGGCGGGACAGGGGATCCGGGGAGCTGTTTTTT. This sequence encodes CSVERRDRGSGELFF.

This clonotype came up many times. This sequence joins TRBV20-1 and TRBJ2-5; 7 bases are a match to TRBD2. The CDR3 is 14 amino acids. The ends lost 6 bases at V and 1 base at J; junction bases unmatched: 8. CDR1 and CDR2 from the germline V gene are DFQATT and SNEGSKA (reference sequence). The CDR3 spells CSADPAGSQETQYF. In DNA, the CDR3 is TGCAGTGCCGATCCAGCGGGAAGCCAAGAGACCCAGTACTTC.

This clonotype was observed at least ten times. The CDR3 reads CASTRLAGVTTDTQYF. The CDR3, as DNA: TGTGCCAGCACCAGACTAGCGGGAGTTACTACAGATACGCAGTATTTT. V is TRBV6-6 and J is TRBJ2-3; 12 bases are shared with TRBD2. The V gene's germline CDR1 is MNHNY and CDR2 SVGAGI (reference sequence). The CDR3 extends over 16 amino acids. Trimming cost V 7 bases and J 3 bases; bases outside gene matches: 8.

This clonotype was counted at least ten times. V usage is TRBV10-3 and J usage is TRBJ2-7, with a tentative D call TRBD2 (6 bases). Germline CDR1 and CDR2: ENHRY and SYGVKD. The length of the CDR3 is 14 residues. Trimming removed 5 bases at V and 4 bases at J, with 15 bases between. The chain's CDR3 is CAISYRDSLYEQYF. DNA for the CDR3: TGTGCCATCAGTTACCGGGACTCCCTATACGAGCAGTACTTC.

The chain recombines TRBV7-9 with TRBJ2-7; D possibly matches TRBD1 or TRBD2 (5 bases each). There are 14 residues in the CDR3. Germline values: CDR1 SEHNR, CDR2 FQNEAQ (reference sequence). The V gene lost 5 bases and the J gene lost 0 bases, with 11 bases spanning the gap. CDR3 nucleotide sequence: TGTGCCAGCAGCCCGGGACGGATCTCCTACGAGCAGTACTTC. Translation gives CASSPGRISYEQYF.

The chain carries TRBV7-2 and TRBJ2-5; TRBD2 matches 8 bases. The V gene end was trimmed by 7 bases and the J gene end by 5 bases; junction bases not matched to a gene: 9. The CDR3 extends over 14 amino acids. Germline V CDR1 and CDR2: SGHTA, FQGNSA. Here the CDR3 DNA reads TGTGCCAGCATTTACGGACTAGCCTCGGAGACCCAGTACTTC. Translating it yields CASIYGLASETQYF.

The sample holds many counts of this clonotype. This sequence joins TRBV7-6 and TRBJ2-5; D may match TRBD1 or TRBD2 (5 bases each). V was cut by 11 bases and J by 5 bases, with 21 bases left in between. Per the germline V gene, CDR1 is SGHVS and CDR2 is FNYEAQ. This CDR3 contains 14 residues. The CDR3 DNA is TGTGCCTCGAAACTCACGCTGGGGGTGGAGACCCAGTACTTC. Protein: CASKLTLGVETQYF.